One sample yielded the 5 T cell receptor beta chains listed below, sequenced in a study of blood T cell repertoires in COVID-19. Produced via immunoSEQ multiplex PCR; TCRdb's table is partial and in-frame only. This sample has 300,000 to 350,000 clones, with about 93% found just once. Source material: peripheral blood. These receptors originate from a woman in her twenties or thirties with COVID-19, enrolled during active disease.

This clone has just a few counts. The chain couples TRBV23-1 to TRBJ2-1; 9 bases fit TRBD2. TRBV23-1 is noted as an ORF with a role that remains uncertain. With V trimmed by 0 bases and J by 7 bases, 19 bases remained unmatched. This CDR3 spans 20 amino acids. CDR3 coding DNA: TGCGCCAGCAGTCAATCGGCTAGCGGGGAGTTGGGGGTTCAAAAGAATGAGCAGTTCTTC. Its protein product is CASSQSASGELGVQKNEQFF.

The rearrangement uses TRBV7-2 and TRBJ2-1; the match to TRBD2 covers 10 bases. This CDR3 is built from 17 residues. The V gene's germline CDR1 is SGHTA and CDR2 FQGNSA. J was trimmed by 5 bases and V by 1 base; bases with no gene match: 8. The CDR3 loop reads CASSLVSGRAPNNEQFF. CDR3 DNA sequence: TGTGCCAGCAGCTTAGTCAGCGGGAGGGCTCCTAACAATGAGCAGTTCTTC. Filled out from reference TRBV7-2 and TRBJ2-1, the complete variable domain reads GAGVSQSPSNKVTEKGKDVELRCDPISGHTALYWYRQSLGQGLEFLIYFQGNSAPDKSGLPSDRFSAERTGGSVSTLTIQRTQQEDSAVYLCASSLVSGRAPNNEQFFGPGTRLTVL.

The CDR3 loop is CASSWPPGTDSGNTIYF. The CDR3, as DNA: TGCGCCAGCAGCTGGCCGCCTGGGACTGACTCTGGAAACACCATATATTTT. The chain couples TRBV5-1 to TRBJ1-3; tentative D call: TRBD1 (5 bases). The length of the CDR3 is 17 residues. Trimming removed 3 bases from V and 0 bases from J, with 16 bases in between. The germline V gene encodes CDR1 SGHRS and CDR2 YFSETQ.

The chain combines TRBV5-1 with TRBJ2-3, with 8 bases lining up with TRBD2. V lost 1 base to trimming and J lost 5 bases; unmatched junction nucleotides: 0. The CDR3 contains 13 residues. CDR1 is SGHRS, CDR2 YFSETQ, per germline. The CDR3 DNA is TGCGCCAGCAGCTTGACTAGCGGAGATACGCAGTATTTT. The encoded protein is CASSLTSGDTQYF.

The V gene is TRBV18, the J gene TRBJ2-1, with TRBD2 matching 7 bases. The CDR3 is 16 amino acids. Germline V gene lookup returns CDR1 KGHSH and CDR2 LQKENI. V dropped 3 bases and J dropped 4; count of bases not matched to a gene: 9. In nucleotides, the CDR3 is TGTGCCAGCTCACCGGAGCCTAGCGGAGATTACAATGAGCAGTTCTTC. Amino acids: CASSPEPSGDYNEQFF.